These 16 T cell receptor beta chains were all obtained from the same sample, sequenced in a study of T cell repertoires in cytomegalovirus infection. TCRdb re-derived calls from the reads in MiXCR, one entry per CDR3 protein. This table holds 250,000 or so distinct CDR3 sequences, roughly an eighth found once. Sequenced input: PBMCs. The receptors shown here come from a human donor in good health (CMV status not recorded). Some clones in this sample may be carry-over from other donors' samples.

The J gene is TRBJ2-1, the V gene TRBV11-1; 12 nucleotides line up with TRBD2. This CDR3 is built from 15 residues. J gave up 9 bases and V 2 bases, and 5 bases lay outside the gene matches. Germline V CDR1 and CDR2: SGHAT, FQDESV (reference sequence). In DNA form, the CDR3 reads TGTGCCAGCAGCTTACGCGTGACTAGCGGGAGTGAGCAGTTCTTC. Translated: CASSLRVTSGSEQFF.

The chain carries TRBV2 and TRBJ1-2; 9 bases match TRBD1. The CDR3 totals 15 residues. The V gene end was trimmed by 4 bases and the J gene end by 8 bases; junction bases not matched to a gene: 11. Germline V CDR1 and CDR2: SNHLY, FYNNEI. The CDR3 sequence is CASSVGQGTIMGYTF. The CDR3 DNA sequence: TGTGCCAGCAGTGTGGGACAGGGAACAATAATGGGCTACACCTTC.

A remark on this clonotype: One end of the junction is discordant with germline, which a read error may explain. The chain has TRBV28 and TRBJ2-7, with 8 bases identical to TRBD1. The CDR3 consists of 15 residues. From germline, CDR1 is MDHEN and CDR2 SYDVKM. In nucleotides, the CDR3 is TGTGCCAGGAGTTTCCTCCCGGGACAGGAACCCGAGCAGTACTTC. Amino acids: CARSFLPGQEPEQYF.

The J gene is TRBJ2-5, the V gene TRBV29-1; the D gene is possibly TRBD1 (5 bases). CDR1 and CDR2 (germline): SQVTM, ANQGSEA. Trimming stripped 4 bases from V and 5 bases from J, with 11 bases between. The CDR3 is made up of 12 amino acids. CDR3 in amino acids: CSVGIKGETQYF. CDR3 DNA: TGCAGCGTTGGGATTAAGGGGGAGACCCAGTACTTC.

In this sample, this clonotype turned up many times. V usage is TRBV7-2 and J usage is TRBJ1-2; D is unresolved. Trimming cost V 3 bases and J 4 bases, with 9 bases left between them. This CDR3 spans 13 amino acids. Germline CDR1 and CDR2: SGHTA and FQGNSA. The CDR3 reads CASSFDPFYGYTF. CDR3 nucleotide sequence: TGTGCCAGCAGCTTCGACCCATTCTATGGCTACACCTTC.

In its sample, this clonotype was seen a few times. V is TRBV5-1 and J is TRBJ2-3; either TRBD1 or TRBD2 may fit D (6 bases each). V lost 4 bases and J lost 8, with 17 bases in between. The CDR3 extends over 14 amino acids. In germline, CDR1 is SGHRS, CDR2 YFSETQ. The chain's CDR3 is CASSPLGGQGTQYF. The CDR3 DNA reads TGCGCCAGCAGCCCCCTCGGGGGCCAAGGTACGCAGTATTTT.

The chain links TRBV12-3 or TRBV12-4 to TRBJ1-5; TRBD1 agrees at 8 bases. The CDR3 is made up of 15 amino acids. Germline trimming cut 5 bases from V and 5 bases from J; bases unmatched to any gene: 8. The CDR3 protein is CASSPSGTGYQPQHF. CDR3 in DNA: TGTGCCAGCAGTCCATCCGGGACAGGCTATCAGCCCCAGCATTTT.

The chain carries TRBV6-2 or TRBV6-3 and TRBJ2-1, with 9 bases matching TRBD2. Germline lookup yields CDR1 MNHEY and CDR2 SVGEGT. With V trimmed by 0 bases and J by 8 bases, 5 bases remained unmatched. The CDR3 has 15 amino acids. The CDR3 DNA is TGTGCCAGCAGTTACTCTTCGTCTAGCGGGGATGAGCAGTTCTTC. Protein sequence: CASSYSSSSGDEQFF.

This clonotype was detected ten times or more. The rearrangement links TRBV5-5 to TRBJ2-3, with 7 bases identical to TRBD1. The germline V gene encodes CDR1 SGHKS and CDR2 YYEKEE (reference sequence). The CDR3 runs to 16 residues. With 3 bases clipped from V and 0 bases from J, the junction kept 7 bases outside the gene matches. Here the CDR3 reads CASSSPTGPSTDTQYF. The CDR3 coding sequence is TGTGCCAGCAGCTCCCCGACAGGGCCTAGCACAGATACGCAGTATTTT.

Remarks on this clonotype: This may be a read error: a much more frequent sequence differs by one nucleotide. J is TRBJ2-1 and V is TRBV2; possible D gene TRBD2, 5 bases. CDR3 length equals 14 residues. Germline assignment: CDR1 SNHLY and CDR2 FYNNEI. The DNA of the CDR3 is TGTGCCAGCAAGAGCCAGCGGCCGTCCAATGAGCGGTTCTTC. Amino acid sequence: CASKSQRPSNERFF.

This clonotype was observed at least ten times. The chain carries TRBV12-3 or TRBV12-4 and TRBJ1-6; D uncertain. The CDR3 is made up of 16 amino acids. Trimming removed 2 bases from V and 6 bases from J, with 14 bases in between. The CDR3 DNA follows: TGTGCCAGCAGTTTAAGGGAGCCGAGTACTAATTCACCCCTCCACTTT. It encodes CASSLREPSTNSPLHF.

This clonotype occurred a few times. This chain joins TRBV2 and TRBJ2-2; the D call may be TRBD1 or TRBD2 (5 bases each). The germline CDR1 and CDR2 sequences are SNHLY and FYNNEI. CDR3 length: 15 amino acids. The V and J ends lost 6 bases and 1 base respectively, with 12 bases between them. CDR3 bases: TGTGCCAGCAGGTCCGGGACGGTGAACACCGGGGAGCTGTTTTTT. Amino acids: CASRSGTVNTGELFF.

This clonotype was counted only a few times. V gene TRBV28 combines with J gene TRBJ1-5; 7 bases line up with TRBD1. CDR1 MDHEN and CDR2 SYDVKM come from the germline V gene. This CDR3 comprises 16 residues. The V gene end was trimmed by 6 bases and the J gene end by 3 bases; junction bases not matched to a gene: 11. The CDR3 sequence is CASRTSGTDLNQPQHF. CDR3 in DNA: TGTGCCAGCAGGACATCCGGGACAGATCTCAATCAGCCCCAGCATTTT.

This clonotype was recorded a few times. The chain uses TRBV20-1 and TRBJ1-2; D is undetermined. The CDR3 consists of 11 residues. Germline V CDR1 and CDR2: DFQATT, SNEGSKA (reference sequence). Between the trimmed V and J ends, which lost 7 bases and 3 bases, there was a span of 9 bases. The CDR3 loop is CSGNGDYGYTF. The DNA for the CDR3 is TGCAGTGGGAATGGGGACTATGGCTACACCTTC.

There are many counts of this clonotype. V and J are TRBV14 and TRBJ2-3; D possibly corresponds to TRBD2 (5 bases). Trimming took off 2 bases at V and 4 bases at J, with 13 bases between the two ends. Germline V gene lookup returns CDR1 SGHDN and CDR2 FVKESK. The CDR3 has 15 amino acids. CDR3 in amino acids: CASSQSGSRADTQYF. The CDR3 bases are TGTGCCAGCAGCCAAAGCGGTTCGAGGGCAGATACGCAGTATTTT. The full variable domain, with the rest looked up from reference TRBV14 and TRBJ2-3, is EAGVTQFPSHSVIEKGQTVTLRCDPISGHDNLYWYRRVMGKEIKFLLHFVKESKQDESGMPNNRFLAERTGGTYSTLKVQPAELEDSGVYFCASSQSGSRADTQYFGPGTRLTVL.

The CDR3 loop is CAISERGETQYF. CDR3 sequence (DNA): TGTGCCATCAGTGAGAGGGGAGAGACCCAGTACTTC. V is TRBV10-3 and J is TRBJ2-5; perhaps TRBD1 as D (5 bases). Germline-derived CDR1 and CDR2 are ENHRY and SYGVKD. The CDR3 has 12 residues. Deletions cut 2 bases from V and 4 bases from J, with 5 bases between.